This paragraph covers one T cell receptor (beta chain) sequence. Trimming removed 6 bases from V and 6 bases from J, with 12 bases in between. From germline, CDR1 is MNHEY and CDR2 SMNVEV (reference sequence). The CDR3 totals 14 residues. Measured with immunoSEQ multiplex PCR; TCRdb has only the in-frame clones, and not every one. The sample lists a few hundred thousand clones; about nine tenths were seen once. The sample comes from a study of blood T cell repertoires in COVID-19. The sequence derives from a woman aged 25 to 39 with COVID-19, enrolled during active disease. Sample: peripheral blood. J is TRBJ1-6 and V is TRBV27; a weak D match, TRBD1 (5 bases). CDR3 sequence (DNA): TGTGCCAGCAGAAACCAGGGTGGTAATTCACCCCTCCACTTT. Its translation: CASRNQGGNSPLHF.